This T cell receptor (beta chain) was retrieved from a study of blood T cell repertoires in COVID-19. The wider study: Whether acute or convalescent, the COVID-19 samples came from the United States, Italy and Spain.

CDR3 length equals 15 residues. Trimming removed 6 bases at V and 4 bases at J, with 16 bases between. CDR1 is SGHVS and CDR2 is FQNEAQ in the germline V gene. Some clones are missing from TCRdb's copy, which holds only in-frame ones; the method was immunoSEQ multiplex PCR. The sample yields under 300,000 clones, around 87% seen once. V usage is TRBV7-8 and J usage is TRBJ1-3; possible D gene TRBD1, 5 bases. The sequenced sample was peripheral blood. The TCR originated in a man between 18 and 29 years old with active or convalescent COVID-19. CDR3 sequence (DNA): TGTGCCAGCAGACCCCCCGGGGGGGAGGGAAACACCATATATTTT. This gives the protein CASRPPGGEGNTIYF. Based on the CDR3 plus reference TRBV7-8 and TRBJ1-3, the full variable domain is GAGVSQSPRYKVAKRGQDVALRCDPISGHVSLFWYQQALGQGPEFLTYFQNEAQLDKSGLPSDRFFAERPEGSVSTLKIQRTQQEDSAVYLCASRPPGGEGNTIYFGEGSWLTVV.